These 31 T cell receptor beta chains were all obtained from the same sample, sequenced in a study of T cells after yellow fever vaccination. TCRdb reprocessed the 5' RACE reads via MiXCR and lists one record per CDR3 protein. The sample includes about 340,000 distinct CDR3 sequences, 8% to 10% of them seen just once. The sequencing here drew on PBMCs, taken on the day of the first yellow fever vaccination. The receptor set was obtained from a man aged 18 to 35 who received the YFV17D yellow fever vaccine.

In its sample, this clonotype was seen many times. This sequence joins TRBV20-1 and TRBJ1-4; a weak D match, TRBD1 (6 bases). Deletions cut 2 bases from V and 5 bases from J, with 6 bases between. The CDR3 consists of 12 residues. Germline CDR1 DFQATT, CDR2 SNEGSKA (reference sequence). The CDR3 DNA sequence: TGCAGTGCTAGACAGGGGAATGAAAAACTGTTTTTT. Its protein is CSARQGNEKLFF.

This clonotype was seen only a few times. The V call is TRBV7-2, the J call TRBJ2-5, with D maybe TRBD2 (5 bases). Trimming took off 7 bases at V and 4 bases at J, with 19 bases between the two ends. The germline V gene encodes CDR1 SGHTA and CDR2 FQGNSA. The CDR3 spans 15 residues. Written as DNA, the CDR3 is TGTGCCAGCACCTCTCAGCGGAAGAGCCGAGAGACCCAGTACTTC. Its translation: CASTSQRKSRETQYF.

This chain joins TRBV6-4 and TRBJ2-3; 8 bases line up with TRBD2. Germline CDR1 MRHNA, CDR2 SNTAGT. J gave up 0 bases and V 0 bases, and 2 bases lay outside the gene matches. This CDR3 is built from 16 residues. CDR3 sequence (DNA): TGTGCCAGCAGTGACTCGGCTAGCGGGAGCACAGATACGCAGTATTTT. This translates into CASSDSASGSTDTQYF.

The rearrangement joins TRBV5-1 to TRBJ1-6; D is undetermined. There are 15 residues in the CDR3. V shed 4 bases and J shed 0 bases, with 8 bases lying between them. The germline V gene has CDR1 SGHRS and CDR2 YFSETQ. The CDR3 DNA is TGCGCCAGCAGCGCCGAACGCTCCTATAATTCACCCCTCCACTTT. Translation: CASSAERSYNSPLHF.

V and J are TRBV28 and TRBJ1-5, with D uncertain. The CDR3 is 21 amino acids. Germline values: CDR1 MDHEN, CDR2 SYDVKM. Trimming pared 3 bases from V and 0 bases from J, leaving 27 bases between. The CDR3 protein is CASSFPTRMVQEIYSNQPQHF. In DNA, the CDR3 is TGTGCCAGCAGTTTCCCTACTCGAATGGTCCAGGAAATTTATAGCAATCAGCCCCAGCATTTT.

There are a few counts of this clonotype. The rearrangement joins TRBV24-1 to TRBJ2-2; tentative D call: TRBD1 (6 bases). V lost 5 bases, J lost 7 bases, and 10 bases lay in between. The CDR3 is 13 residues long. In germline, CDR1 is KGHDR, CDR2 SFDVKD. CDR3 bases: TGTGCCACCAGTGTTGAGGGGGACGGGGAGCTGTTTTTT. Translating gives CATSVEGDGELFF.

This sequence joins TRBV7-2 and TRBJ2-5; 7 bases are a match to TRBD1. There are 15 residues in the CDR3. Looked up from germline, CDR1 is SGHTA and CDR2 is FQGNSA. V dropped 5 bases and J dropped 5; count of bases not matched to a gene: 11. CDR3 coding DNA: TGTGCCAGCAGCCTTACTCCGGGACAGACTGAGACCCAGTACTTC. This codes for CASSLTPGQTETQYF. Using reference TRBV7-2 and TRBJ2-5 for the parts outside the CDR3, the full variable domain is GAGVSQSPSNKVTEKGKDVELRCDPISGHTALYWYRQSLGQGLEFLIYFQGNSAPDKSGLPSDRFSAERTGGSVSTLTIQRTQQEDSAVYLCASSLTPGQTETQYFGPGTRLLVL.

V usage is TRBV6-5 and J usage is TRBJ2-1; D is uncertain. Germline CDR1 and CDR2: MNHEY and SVGAGI. The V and J ends lost 2 bases and 10 bases respectively, with 15 bases between them. This CDR3 contains 14 residues. The DNA for the CDR3 is TGTGCCAGCAGTTACGCTAGGTCGTGGGTCGAGCAGTTCTTC. The encoded protein is CASSYARSWVEQFF.

This clonotype was counted between two and nine times. The V call is TRBV7-8, the J call TRBJ2-2; no clear D gene. Between the trimmed V and J ends, which lost 4 bases and 6 bases, there was a span of 6 bases. The CDR3 consists of 12 residues. Per the germline V gene, CDR1 is SGHVS and CDR2 is FQNEAQ. The CDR3 region is CASSSFPGELFF. CDR3 sequence (DNA): TGTGCCAGCAGCTCATTCCCCGGGGAGCTGTTTTTT.

This clonotype was counted many times. The chain carries TRBV14 and TRBJ2-5; tentatively, D is TRBD1 (5 bases). CDR3 length: 14 residues. Between the trimmed V and J ends, which lost 3 bases and 1 base, there was a span of 9 bases. Germline V gene sequence: CDR1 SGHDN, CDR2 FVKESK. CDR3 sequence (DNA): TGTGCCAGCAGCCAGCGACAGCCCCAAGAGACCCAGTACTTC. This sequence encodes CASSQRQPQETQYF.

The sample holds a few counts of this clonotype. This chain links TRBV29-1 with TRBJ2-1; D gene uncertain. Germline CDR1 and CDR2: SQVTM and ANQGSEA. V lost 7 bases and J lost 6, with 7 bases in between. This CDR3 has 10 residues. The CDR3 nucleotides are TGCAGCGCACGACTCAATGAGCAGTTCTTC. Its protein product is CSARLNEQFF.

This clonotype showed up just a few times. The J gene is TRBJ2-4, the V gene TRBV3-1; 16 nucleotides agree with TRBD2. Germline V gene lookup returns CDR1 LGHDT and CDR2 YNNKEL (reference sequence). V gave up 6 bases and J gave up 2 bases; unmatched junction bases: 4. The CDR3 totals 17 residues. The CDR3 DNA is TGTGCCAGCAGAGAGGGACTAGCGGGGGGGCCCAAAAACATTCAGTACTTC. This encodes CASREGLAGGPKNIQYF. Full variable domain (remainder filled in from reference TRBV3-1 and TRBJ2-4): DTAVSQTPKYLVTQMGNDKSIKCEQNLGHDTMYWYKQDSKKFLKIMFSYNNKELIINETVPNRFSPKSPDKAHLNLHINSLELGDSAVYFCASREGLAGGPKNIQYFGAGTRLSVL.

The rearrangement joins TRBV5-1 to TRBJ2-1, with TRBD1 matching over 9 bases. The CDR3 extends over 13 amino acids. The germline gives CDR1 SGHRS, CDR2 YFSETQ. V dropped 4 bases and J dropped 4; count of bases not matched to a gene: 0. CDR3 sequence: CASSDRGYNEQFF. The CDR3 DNA follows: TGCGCCAGCAGCGACAGGGGGTACAATGAGCAGTTCTTC. The variable domain in full, with the rest retrieved from reference TRBV5-1 and TRBJ2-1, is KAGVTQTPRYLIKTRGQQVTLSCSPISGHRSVSWYQQTPGQGLQFLFEYFSETQRNKGNFPGRFSGRQFSNSRSEMNVSTLELGDSALYLCASSDRGYNEQFFGPGTRLTVL.

The chain combines TRBV11-2 with TRBJ1-1, with 8 bases that match TRBD1. The V gene end was trimmed by 3 bases and the J gene end by 6 bases; junction bases not matched to a gene: 9. The CDR3 has 15 residues. The germline CDR1 and CDR2 sequences are SGHAT and FQNNGV. For the CDR3, the DNA is TGTGCCAGCAGCTTTTTCCAGGGGGCTAGCTCTGAAGCTTTCTTT. This gives the protein CASSFFQGASSEAFF.

Concerning this clonotype itself: This may stem from a read error, because a much larger clone lies one nucleotide away. V is TRBV7-6 and J is TRBJ1-1; D ambiguous. Germline CDR1 is SGHVS and CDR2 is FNYEAQ. V was shortened by 3 bases and J by 3 bases, with 5 bases between the two germline ends. The CDR3 spans 12 residues. The CDR3 DNA follows: TGTGCCAGCAGCTTGTGGGACACTGAAGCTTTCTTT. Its translation is CASSLWDTEAFF. The full variable domain, its missing parts supplied by reference TRBV7-6 and TRBJ1-1, is GAGVSQSPRYKVTKRGQDVALRCDPISGHVSLYWYRQALGQGPEFLTYFNYEAQQDKSGLPNDRFSAERPEGSISTLTIQRTEQRDSAMYRCASSLWDTEAFFGQGTRLTVV.

The table lists this clonotype with a few counts. The chain carries TRBV3-1 and TRBJ1-2, with a tentative D call TRBD1 (5 bases). Trimming left V 3 bases short and J 10 bases short, with 15 bases between. This CDR3 spans 13 amino acids. Per the germline V gene, CDR1 is LGHDT and CDR2 is YNNKEL (reference sequence). CDR3 loop: CASSHDGGIDYTF. CDR3 nucleotide sequence: TGTGCCAGCAGCCACGACGGGGGAATCGACTACACCTTC.

The table lists this clonotype with a few counts. The V gene is TRBV25-1, the J gene TRBJ1-2, with D perhaps TRBD1 (5 bases). The V end was cut by 3 bases, the J end by 4 bases, with 18 bases between. There are 16 residues in the CDR3. Germline V gene sequence: CDR1 MGHDK, CDR2 SYGVNS. DNA of the CDR3: TGTGCCAGCAGTGATTCAATCGACAGCCCGATCTATGGCTACACCTTC. It codes for CASSDSIDSPIYGYTF.

The rearrangement uses TRBV10-3 and TRBJ2-5; a weak D match, TRBD2 (7 bases). V was shortened by 6 bases and J by 4 bases, with 12 bases between the two germline ends. There are 13 residues in the CDR3. The germline V gene has CDR1 ENHRY and CDR2 SYGVKD. CDR3 nucleotide sequence: TGTGCCATCAGAGGGGGGGCCGGAGAGACCCAGTACTTC. Its protein product is CAIRGGAGETQYF.

The genes are TRBV4-3 and TRBJ2-3; D may be TRBD1 or TRBD2 (5 bases each). The CDR3 spans 15 residues. V shed 4 bases and J shed 1 base, with 12 bases lying between them. CDR1 is LGHNA, CDR2 YSLEER, per germline. CDR3 protein: CASSLLMGGTDTQYF. As DNA, the CDR3 is TGCGCCAGCAGCCTCCTAATGGGGGGCACAGATACGCAGTATTTT.

This clonotype showed up many times. The rearrangement uses TRBV12-3 or TRBV12-4 and TRBJ2-3, with 8 bases identical to TRBD2. The CDR3 loop spans 14 amino acids. V shed 3 bases and J 5 bases; nucleotides not matched to a gene: 4. The CDR3 sequence: CASSFGGAVDTQYF. The CDR3 DNA reads TGTGCCAGCAGTTTCGGGGGGGCTGTAGATACGCAGTATTTT.

The genes are TRBV9 and TRBJ2-7; D gene ambiguous. Looked up from germline, CDR1 is SGDLS and CDR2 is YYNGEE. The germline V and J ends were trimmed by 0 bases and 2 bases, with 6 bases remaining between them. The CDR3 is 13 residues long. The CDR3 DNA reads as TGTGCCAGCAGCGTAGGACCCACCTACGAGCAGTACTTC. Translating it yields CASSVGPTYEQYF. Supplemented by reference TRBV9 and TRBJ2-7, the full variable domain reads DSGVTQTPKHLITATGQRVTLRCSPRSGDLSVYWYQQSLDQGLQFLIQYYNGEERAKGNILERFSAQQFPDLHSELNLSSLELGDSALYFCASSVGPTYEQYFGPGTRLTVT.

The chain has TRBV2 and TRBJ1-2, with D possibly TRBD1 on 6 matching bases. The germline V gene encodes CDR1 SNHLY and CDR2 FYNNEI. The V end lost 4 bases, the J end lost 13 bases, and 25 bases lay between the germline ends. The CDR3 is 15 residues long. The CDR3 nucleotides read TGTGCCAGCAGTGTAAGGACAGCTGCTATGGGTTCGGGCACCTTC. Translated, it gives CASSVRTAAMGSGTF.

This clonotype has only a few counts. This rearrangement joins TRBV20-1 to TRBJ2-3; 7 bases line up with TRBD1. Germline V gene sequence: CDR1 DFQATT, CDR2 SNEGSKA (reference sequence). The junction had 6 bases not matched to a gene; V was cut back by 5 bases and J by 1 base. This CDR3 has 14 residues. The DNA of the CDR3 is TGCAGTGCTGCAAAGACAGGGCGCACAGATACGCAGTATTTT. It codes for CSAAKTGRTDTQYF.

This clonotype occurred many times. J is TRBJ2-5 and V is TRBV18; D is unresolved. V was trimmed by 3 bases and J by 1 base, leaving 6 bases between them. Looked up from germline, CDR1 is KGHSH and CDR2 is LQKENI. This CDR3 contains 13 residues. In DNA, the CDR3 is TGTGCCAGCTCACCGGACCTCCAAGAGACCCAGTACTTC. This encodes CASSPDLQETQYF.

The J gene is TRBJ1-2, the V gene TRBV5-5; 7 bases match TRBD1. Germline CDR1 and CDR2: SGHKS and YYEKEE (reference sequence). J lost 3 bases, V lost 0 bases, and 5 bases had no gene match. The length of the CDR3 is 15 residues. The CDR3 reads CASSLAGTADYGYTF. CDR3 DNA: TGTGCCAGCAGCTTGGCGGGGACAGCCGACTATGGCTACACCTTC.

V and J are TRBV20-1 and TRBJ1-1, with no clear D. There are 15 residues in the CDR3. CDR1 and CDR2 from the germline V gene are DFQATT and SNEGSKA (reference sequence). V gave up 5 bases and J gave up 1 base, with 17 bases separating them. The CDR3 protein is CSAPDIKGSNTEAFF. The DNA for the CDR3 is TGCAGTGCTCCAGACATCAAGGGTTCGAACACTGAAGCTTTCTTT.

This sequence joins TRBV5-4 and TRBJ1-2; TRBD1 agrees at 9 bases. Unmatched junction bases numbered 7, after V lost 1 base and J lost 6 bases. Germline CDR1 reads SGHNT; CDR2 reads YYREEE (reference sequence). The CDR3 loop spans 15 amino acids. Here the CDR3 reads CASSLLPGQGNGYTF. For the CDR3, the DNA is TGTGCCAGCAGCTTGTTGCCGGGACAGGGAAATGGCTACACCTTC.

The chain combines TRBV20-1 with TRBJ1-1, with 9 bases lining up with TRBD1. This CDR3 has 14 amino acids. V dropped 4 bases and J dropped 4; count of bases not matched to a gene: 7. CDR1 is DFQATT and CDR2 is SNEGSKA in the germline V gene (reference sequence). The CDR3 spells CSATTGGRGTEAFF. The CDR3 bases are TGCAGTGCTACCACAGGGGGCAGGGGCACTGAAGCTTTCTTT.

This clonotype has more than one count but fewer than ten. V usage is TRBV3-1 and J usage is TRBJ1-2, with D perhaps matching TRBD1 (6 bases). CDR3 length: 14 residues. The ends were cut back, 4 bases at V and 6 bases at J, with 15 bases in the middle. Germline CDR1 and CDR2: LGHDT and YNNKEL (reference sequence). CDR3 residues: CASSLLWAGDGYTF. The CDR3 DNA follows: TGTGCCAGCAGCCTCCTTTGGGCAGGGGATGGCTACACCTTC.

This clonotype was seen many times. V and J are TRBV7-2 and TRBJ2-2; D is unclear. CDR1 and CDR2 from the germline V gene are SGHTA and FQGNSA. V gave up 5 bases and J gave up 1 base, with 11 bases separating them. CDR3 size: 15 residues. CDR3 loop: CASSRKSGNTGELFF. The CDR3 DNA is TGTGCCAGCAGCCGAAAATCGGGGAACACCGGGGAGCTGTTTTTT.

There are a few counts of this clonotype. The rearrangement joins TRBV12-3 or TRBV12-4 to TRBJ1-3; 10 bases map to TRBD1. The junction had 1 base not matched to a gene; V was cut back by 5 bases and J by 3 bases. The CDR3 runs 14 residues. CDR3 amino acids: CASSDRGLGNTIYF. The CDR3 DNA reads as TGTGCCAGCAGTGACAGGGGGCTTGGAAACACCATATATTTT.